The 17 T cell receptor beta chains below come from one sample, sequenced in a study of blood T cell repertoires in COVID-19. The assay was immunoSEQ multiplex PCR, and TCRdb's table has in-frame clones only and misses some. The sample yields under 200,000 clones, approximately 86% seen once. The sequenced sample was peripheral blood. These receptors came from a woman of 80 years or more in a cohort sampled during active or convalescent COVID-19.

The chain couples TRBV10-3 to TRBJ1-6, with a weak D call TRBD1 (5 bases). V was cut by 7 bases and J by 5 bases, with 12 bases left in between. Germline V gene sequence: CDR1 ENHRY, CDR2 SYGVKD. This CDR3 contains 14 residues. The chain's CDR3 is CAINRKKDNSPLHF. The CDR3 nucleotides are TGTGCCATCAACAGGAAGAAGGATAATTCACCCCTCCACTTT.

J is TRBJ2-2 and V is TRBV6-1; D is unclear. Germline V gene lookup returns CDR1 MNHNS and CDR2 SASEGT. The CDR3 has 15 residues. Trimming took off 0 bases at V and 0 bases at J, with 5 bases between the two ends. The CDR3 coding sequence is TGTGCCAGCAGTGAAGCCTTAGCGAACACCGGGGAGCTGTTTTTT. This encodes CASSEALANTGELFF.

The chain joins TRBV2 to TRBJ2-7; D is perhaps TRBD1 (6 bases). The germline V and J ends were trimmed by 6 bases and 5 bases, with 14 bases remaining between them. Germline assignment: CDR1 SNHLY and CDR2 FYNNEI. This CDR3 region has 13 residues. The CDR3 loop reads CASRRTGNHEQYV. For the CDR3, the DNA is TGTGCCAGCAGGCGTACAGGGAACCACGAGCAGTACGTC.

The chain links TRBV6-5 to TRBJ1-2; TRBD1 might be the D (5 bases). Per germline, CDR1 MNHEY and CDR2 SVGAGI. Trimming shortened V by 6 bases and J by 5 bases, and 10 bases separated the two germline ends. CDR3 size: 12 residues. Here the CDR3 reads CASRRQGYGYTF. The CDR3 nucleotides read TGTGCCAGCAGAAGGCAGGGTTATGGCTACACCTTC.

The V and J genes are TRBV5-4 and TRBJ1-1; a possible D gene is TRBD1 (5 bases). V gave up 5 bases and J gave up 0 bases, with 11 bases separating them. Germline values: CDR1 SGHNT, CDR2 YYREEE (reference sequence). This CDR3 contains 14 residues. CDR3 in amino acids: CASRDKDVNTEAFF. As DNA, the CDR3 is TGTGCCAGCAGGGACAAGGATGTGAACACTGAAGCTTTCTTT.

DNA for the CDR3: TGTGCCAGCACCCCAACCGGGCCCCGGGAGGGTCAGCCCCAGCATTTT. Amino acids: CASTPTGPREGQPQHF. The chain carries TRBV27 and TRBJ1-5; unclear D gene. The CDR3 runs to 16 residues. Germline lookup yields CDR1 MNHEY and CDR2 SMNVEV (reference sequence). V shed 7 bases and J shed 6 bases, with 22 bases lying between them.

V gene TRBV19 combines with J gene TRBJ2-2; TRBD1 matches 7 bases. The CDR3 has 14 residues. J lost 5 bases, V lost 7 bases, and 7 bases had no gene match. CDR1 LNHDA and CDR2 SQIVND come from the germline V gene (reference sequence). The CDR3, as DNA: TGTGCCAGTACCACAGGGGTGGGGACCGGGGAGCTGTTTTTT. Amino acids: CASTTGVGTGELFF.

The gene calls are TRBV5-1 and TRBJ2-5; D possibly corresponds to TRBD1 (6 bases). The germline V and J ends were trimmed by 2 bases and 5 bases, with 10 bases remaining between them. The CDR3 runs 13 residues. Germline V gene lookup returns CDR1 SGHRS and CDR2 YFSETQ. The DNA for the CDR3 is TGCGCCAGCAGCTTAGGTCAGGGGGAGACCCAGTACTTC. Amino acids: CASSLGQGETQYF.

This clone was picked up one time. This chain joins TRBV5-5 and TRBJ1-2, with 8 bases lining up with TRBD1. Unmatched junction bases numbered 12, after V lost 4 bases and J lost 4 bases. CDR3 length: 16 amino acids. Germline V gives CDR1 SGHKS, CDR2 YYEKEE (reference sequence). The CDR3 sequence is CASSEAGTGRSYGYTF. The CDR3 nucleotides are TGTGCCAGCAGCGAAGCCGGGACAGGCCGGTCCTATGGCTACACCTTC.

The J gene is TRBJ2-7, the V gene TRBV5-4; 8 bases are a match to TRBD2. The CDR3 has 19 amino acids. The germline gives CDR1 SGHNT, CDR2 YYREEE (reference sequence). V trimming: 5 bases; J trimming: 2 bases; junction bases outside the gene matches: 21. Here the CDR3 DNA reads TGTGCCAGCAGTTTGTATTCCTGGTATGGAACTAGCGGAACCTACGAGCAGTACTTC. It codes for CASSLYSWYGTSGTYEQYF.

This chain joins TRBV18 and TRBJ1-4; TRBD1 matches 8 bases. Trimming took 4 bases from V and 6 from J; bases not matched to a gene: 4. This CDR3 has 14 amino acids. Germline V gene lookup returns CDR1 KGHSH and CDR2 LQKENI. The DNA for the CDR3 is TGTGCCAGCTCACACAGGGGGATAGATGAAAAACTGTTTTTT. Translated, it gives CASSHRGIDEKLFF.

This chain links TRBV30 with TRBJ2-5; D remains unclear. This CDR3 contains 11 residues. Trimming took off 2 bases at V and 5 bases at J, with 6 bases between the two ends. The germline CDR1 and CDR2 sequences are GTSNPN and SVGIG (reference sequence). Written as DNA, the CDR3 is TGTGCCTGGAGTTCCCGGGAGACCCAGTACTTC. This gives the protein CAWSSRETQYF.

The rearrangement joins TRBV6-5 to TRBJ2-7; 8 positions agree with TRBD1. From germline, CDR1 is MNHEY and CDR2 SVGAGI. The length of the CDR3 is 15 residues. V shed 6 bases, J shed 2 bases, and the junction held 9 bases outside the gene matches. CDR3: CASSRVPQGAYEQYV. The CDR3 coding sequence is TGTGCCAGCAGCCGGGTACCACAGGGGGCCTACGAGCAGTACGTC.

In this sample, this clone turned up once. This chain connects TRBV24-1 to TRBJ2-1, with TRBD2 matching 9 bases. Losses at the gene ends were 4 bases for V and 5 bases for J; bases not matched to a gene: 11. The germline CDR1 and CDR2 sequences are KGHDR and SFDVKD. This CDR3 is built from 17 residues. The DNA of the CDR3 is TGTGCCACCAGTGACAGGGGACCTAGCGGGACTAACAATGAGCAGTTCTTC. Its translation: CATSDRGPSGTNNEQFF.

The genes are TRBV19 and TRBJ1-5; D is perhaps TRBD1 (5 bases). Between the trimmed V and J ends, which lost 5 bases and 4 bases, there was a span of 33 bases. Germline CDR1 reads LNHDA; CDR2 reads SQIVND (reference sequence). The CDR3 length is 21 residues. The chain's CDR3 is CASSLARDSFPARMQNQPQHF. CDR3 DNA sequence: TGTGCCAGTAGTTTGGCTCGAGACAGTTTTCCGGCTAGGATGCAGAATCAGCCCCAGCATTTT.

The chain employs TRBV24-1 and TRBJ2-1, with 11 positions matching TRBD2. CDR3 length: 17 amino acids. Germline CDR1 is KGHDR and CDR2 is SFDVKD. Trimming cost V 0 bases and J 7 bases; bases outside gene matches: 7. CDR3 loop: CATSDLLTSGARNEQFF. For the CDR3, the DNA is TGTGCCACCAGTGATTTGCTGACTAGCGGGGCAAGGAATGAGCAGTTCTTC.

This sequence joins TRBV6-2 or TRBV6-3 and TRBJ1-5, with D hard to call. The CDR3 runs 13 residues. The germline V gene encodes CDR1 MNHEY and CDR2 SVGEGT. Trimming pared 2 bases from V and 9 bases from J, leaving 11 bases between. The CDR3 DNA is TGTGCCAGCAGTTACGATCAGGATTTGCCCCAGCATTTT. This sequence encodes CASSYDQDLPQHF.